These 32 T cell receptor beta chains originate from one sample sequenced in a study of OX40 agonist ivuxolimab in advanced cancers. The table came from immunoSEQ multiplex PCR; TCRdb's copy has only in-frame clones and leaves some out. This sample has tens of thousands of clones; approximately 90% occur once, and the top ten carry approximately 0.43%. The material was CD4+ or CD8+ T cells sorted from blood, obtained in a trial of the OX40 agonist ivuxolimab. The receptors stem from an adult with an advanced solid tumor such as melanoma, head and neck, liver or kidney cancer.

J is TRBJ2-3 and V is TRBV4-1; 10 bases are a match to TRBD2. CDR3 length: 18 residues. J lost 1 base, V lost 3 bases, and 10 bases had no gene match. Germline-derived CDR1 and CDR2 are MGHRA and YSYEKL. The CDR3 DNA is TGCGCCAGCAGCCAGGCCGGGACTAGCGTCGGAGGCACAGATACGCAGTATTTT. Its translation is CASSQAGTSVGGTDTQYF.

The V gene is TRBV29-1, the J gene TRBJ1-2; 8 nucleotides agree with TRBD1. This CDR3 comprises 13 residues. Germline CDR1 is SQVTM and CDR2 is ANQGSEA. Unmatched junction bases numbered 7, after V lost 7 bases and J lost 3 bases. CDR3 sequence: CSGGQGGDYGYTF. CDR3 DNA sequence: TGCAGCGGTGGACAGGGAGGCGACTATGGCTACACCTTC.

In regard to this clone: This sample also contains other DNA sequences that code for the same CDR3. The chain employs TRBV5-1 and TRBJ1-3, with D perhaps matching TRBD1 (5 bases). Trimming removed 1 base from V and 2 bases from J, with 10 bases in between. The CDR3 loop spans 15 amino acids. CDR1 SGHRS and CDR2 YFSETQ come from the germline V gene. The CDR3 spells CASSLTGGTGNTIYF. For the CDR3, the DNA is TGCGCCAGCAGCTTGACCGGGGGTACTGGAAACACCATATATTTT. The full variable domain, its missing parts supplied by reference TRBV5-1 and TRBJ1-3, is KAGVTQTPRYLIKTRGQQVTLSCSPISGHRSVSWYQQTPGQGLQFLFEYFSETQRNKGNFPGRFSGRQFSNSRSEMNVSTLELGDSALYLCASSLTGGTGNTIYFGEGSWLTVV.

The chain is built from TRBV11-3 and TRBJ2-1, with TRBD2 matching over 8 bases. Germline values: CDR1 SGHNT, CDR2 YENEEA. CDR3 length: 15 amino acids. Germline trimming cut 5 bases from V and 4 bases from J; bases unmatched to any gene: 7. CDR3 loop: CASSPGTSEYNEQFF. The CDR3 nucleotides read TGTGCCAGCAGCCCCGGGACTAGTGAGTACAATGAGCAGTTCTTC. The entire variable domain, with the rest obtained from reference TRBV11-3 and TRBJ2-1, is as follows: EAGVVQSPRYKIIEKKQPVAFWCNPISGHNTLYWYLQNLGQGPELLIRYENEEAVDDSQLPKDRFSAERLKGVDSTLKIQPAELGDSAVYLCASSPGTSEYNEQFFGPGTRLTVL.

This chain uses TRBV18 with TRBJ1-5, with 7 nucleotides matching TRBD1. J was trimmed by 1 base and V by 3 bases; bases with no gene match: 3. Per germline, CDR1 KGHSH and CDR2 LQKENI. This CDR3 is 15 amino acids long. The CDR3 reads CASSPQGGSNQPQHF. Written as DNA, the CDR3 is TGTGCCAGCTCACCGCAGGGGGGAAGCAATCAGCCCCAGCATTTT.

This clone was observed a single time. One end of the junction fails to match germline, which may point to a read error. This chain uses TRBV7-7 with TRBJ2-5; 7 bases are a match to TRBD2. Germline V gene data show CDR1 as SSHAT and CDR2 as FNYEAQ (reference sequence). The CDR3 sequence is 14 residues long. CDR3 in DNA: TGTGCTAGCAGCTTACCGGGACTACAAGAGACCCAGTACTTC. It translates to CASSLPGLQETQYF.

V gene TRBV27 combines with J gene TRBJ2-5; perhaps TRBD2 as D (6 bases). V lost 7 bases and J 7 bases, leaving 22 bases between the germline ends. This CDR3 comprises 15 residues. Germline CDR1 reads MNHEY; CDR2 reads SMNVEV (reference sequence). The CDR3 nucleotides read TGTGCCAGCAACCCGTTTGGGGGGACGCCGGGGACCCAGTACTTC. Its protein product is CASNPFGGTPGTQYF.

This sequence joins TRBV11-3 and TRBJ2-6; D is possibly TRBD1 (5 bases). The CDR3 consists of 15 residues. Germline CDR1 and CDR2: SGHNT and YENEEA. Trimming cost V 5 bases and J 0 bases, with 8 bases left between them. CDR3 coding DNA: TGTGCCAGCAGCACCGACAGCTCTGGGGCCAACGTCCTGACTTTC. This sequence encodes CASSTDSSGANVLTF.

CDR3 in DNA: TGTGCCAGCAGTCTGCGGGGGACAGGTATCTCGTATGGCTACACCTTC. Translated, it gives CASSLRGTGISYGYTF. The rearrangement links TRBV27 to TRBJ1-2; 8 positions match TRBD1. The germline V gene has CDR1 MNHEY and CDR2 SMNVEV (reference sequence). J gave up 5 bases and V 5 bases, and 13 bases lay outside the gene matches. This CDR3 has 16 residues.

The chain recombines TRBV12-5 with TRBJ1-5; a weak D match, TRBD1 (6 bases). The CDR3 loop spans 15 amino acids. The ends were cut back, 3 bases at V and 6 bases at J, with 15 bases in the middle. Germline V CDR1 and CDR2: LGHNT, FRNRAP. The CDR3 DNA reads TGTGCTAGTGGTTTTCGAGGGGGAGAGGGTCAGCCCCAGCATTTT. It yields the protein CASGFRGGEGQPQHF. The full variable domain, in which reference TRBV12-5 and TRBJ1-5 provide the parts outside the CDR3, is DARVTQTPRHKVTEMGQEVTMRCQPILGHNTVFWYRQTMMQGLELLAYFRNRAPLDDSGMPKDRFSAEMPDATLATLKIQPSEPRDSAVYFCASGFRGGEGQPQHFGDGTRLSIL.

This clone was seen only once. The chain joins TRBV4-1 to TRBJ1-3; 7 positions agree with TRBD1. Germline V gene lookup returns CDR1 MGHRA and CDR2 YSYEKL. V gave up 0 bases and J gave up 5 bases; unmatched junction bases: 13. The length of the CDR3 is 18 residues. The CDR3 loop reads CASSQDRAGGGLRNTIYF. The CDR3, as DNA: TGCGCCAGCAGCCAAGATCGGGCGGGAGGGGGCCTTCGAAACACCATATATTTT.

J is TRBJ2-2 and V is TRBV18; D is possibly TRBD2 (5 bases). V shed 2 bases and J shed 6 bases, with 7 bases lying between them. CDR1 is KGHSH, CDR2 LQKENI, per germline. This CDR3 has 13 residues. CDR3 DNA sequence: TGTGCCAGCTCACCAGGGAGCCCCGGGGAGCTGTTTTTT. Its translation: CASSPGSPGELFF.

This sequence joins TRBV7-2 and TRBJ2-3; unclear D gene. This CDR3 spans 12 amino acids. In germline, CDR1 is SGHTA, CDR2 FQGNSA. Trimming cost V 6 bases and J 6 bases, with 10 bases left between them. The DNA for the CDR3 is TGTGCCAGCAGATCCGACGGGGATACGCAGTATTTT. The encoded protein is CASRSDGDTQYF. Looking up the rest from reference TRBV7-2 and TRBJ2-3 gives the full variable domain: GAGVSQSPSNKVTEKGKDVELRCDPISGHTALYWYRQSLGQGLEFLIYFQGNSAPDKSGLPSDRFSAERTGGSVSTLTIQRTQQEDSAVYLCASRSDGDTQYFGPGTRLTVL.

This clone was seen once. This rearrangement joins TRBV6-7 to TRBJ2-5, with 8 bases identical to TRBD2. TRBV6-7 has ORF status, its function being uncertain. J gave up 4 bases and V 11 bases, and 12 bases lay outside the gene matches. The CDR3 sequence is 14 residues long. CDR3 sequence reads: CAPRNRGGAETQYF. The CDR3, as DNA: TGTGCCCCCCGGAATCGGGGGGGGGCAGAGACCCAGTACTTC.

The gene calls are TRBV29-1 and TRBJ2-3; 8 nucleotides align to TRBD1. V lost 6 bases and J lost 5; bases outside the gene matches: 4. Germline V CDR1 and CDR2: SQVTM, ANQGSEA. The CDR3 loop spans 12 amino acids. The DNA for the CDR3 is TGCAGCGTGGGTGGACAGGGAGATACGCAGTATTTT. This encodes CSVGGQGDTQYF.

This clone was picked up one time. This rearrangement joins TRBV6-5 to TRBJ2-7, with D perhaps assigned TRBD1 or TRBD2 (5 bases each). The length of the CDR3 is 11 residues. Germline lookup yields CDR1 MNHEY and CDR2 SVGAGI. The V and J ends lost 8 bases and 9 bases respectively, with 14 bases between them. CDR3 loop: CASSSGAGQYF. The CDR3 DNA reads as TGTGCCAGCTCCTCCGGGGCCGGGCAGTACTTC.

CDR3 region: CASATDGFSYNEQFF. DNA for the CDR3: TGTGCCAGCGCCACGGACGGGTTCTCCTACAATGAGCAGTTCTTC. The chain uses TRBV18 and TRBJ2-1; D remains ambiguous. Germline V lookup: CDR1 KGHSH, CDR2 LQKENI. The V end was cut by 8 bases, the J end by 0 bases, with 14 bases between. The CDR3 is made up of 15 amino acids.

The V call is TRBV5-4, the J call TRBJ2-5; no clear D. The germline V gene encodes CDR1 SGHNT and CDR2 YYREEE (reference sequence). The V and J ends lost 1 base and 3 bases respectively, with 7 bases between them. The CDR3 has 13 amino acids. CDR3 DNA sequence: TGTGCCAGCAGCTTGAGTCCAGAAGAGACCCAGTACTTC. It yields the protein CASSLSPEETQYF. The variable domain in full, completed from reference TRBV5-4 and TRBJ2-5, reads ETGVTQSPTHLIKTRGQQVTLRCSSQSGHNTVSWYQQALGQGPQFIFQYYREEENGRGNFPPRFSGLQFPNYSSELNVNALELDDSALYLCASSLSPEETQYFGPGTRLLVL.

Here the CDR3 reads CASSAVSRGSYEQYF. CDR3 nucleotide sequence: TGTGCCAGCAGCGCGGTGTCTCGGGGGTCCTACGAGCAGTACTTC. This chain uses TRBV5-4 with TRBJ2-7, with D perhaps matching TRBD2 (6 bases). The ends were cut back, 4 bases at V and 1 base at J, with 15 bases in the middle. There are 15 residues in the CDR3. The germline V gene encodes CDR1 SGHNT and CDR2 YYREEE (reference sequence).

Only one count was recorded for this clone. This chain joins TRBV9 and TRBJ1-1, with D tentatively TRBD1 (5 bases). CDR1 and CDR2 (germline): SGDLS, YYNGEE. The CDR3 sequence is 13 residues long. The V end was cut by 8 bases, the J end by 1 base, with 12 bases between. The CDR3 region has the DNA TGTGCCAGTCACTCGGGGGAGAACACTGAAGCTTTCTTT. Translating it yields CASHSGENTEAFF.

With respect to this clone: Here the CDR3 omits its conserved ending phenylalanine or tryptophan, so a read error is the likely source. The V call is TRBV6-1, the J call TRBJ1-6; 7 positions agree with TRBD1. The germline V gene encodes CDR1 MNHNS and CDR2 SASEGT. The CDR3 is made up of 13 amino acids. J gave up 10 bases and V 7 bases, and 7 bases lay outside the gene matches. CDR3 in DNA: TGTGCCAGCAAGGCAGGGGGGGTCTCACCCCTCCACCTT. This gives the protein CASKAGGVSPLHL.

This clone showed up just once. One end of the junction varies from germline; a read error may be responsible. The rearrangement joins TRBV7-7 to TRBJ2-3, with 7 bases matching TRBD2. CDR1 is SSHAT, CDR2 FNYEAQ, per germline (reference sequence). The CDR3 extends over 15 amino acids. The chain's CDR3 is CASSSGGRATDTQYF. The CDR3 DNA sequence: TGTGCTAGCAGCTCCGGGGGGAGGGCCACAGATACGCAGTATTTT. The variable domain in full, with the rest retrieved from reference TRBV7-7 and TRBJ2-3, is GAGVSQSPRYKVTKRGQDVTLRCDPISSHATLYWYQQALGQGPEFLTYFNYEAQPDKSGLPSDRFSAERPEGSISTLTIQRTEQRDSAMYRCASSSGGRATDTQYFGPGTRLTVL.

The V call is TRBV7-3, the J call TRBJ2-2; 12 bases are a match to TRBD2. Trimming removed 4 bases from V and 0 bases from J; junction bases left unmatched: 3. CDR1 is SGHTA, CDR2 FQGTGA, per germline. This CDR3 is built from 17 residues. The CDR3 spells CASSSSGGAPNTGELFF. The CDR3 DNA reads TGTGCCAGCAGCTCTAGCGGGGGGGCCCCGAACACCGGGGAGCTGTTTTTT.

The chain has TRBV5-1 and TRBJ2-1, with D possibly TRBD1 on 6 matching bases. Trimming stripped 4 bases from V and 6 bases from J, with 23 bases between. The CDR3 has 17 residues. Germline CDR1 SGHRS, CDR2 YFSETQ. CDR3 bases: TGCGCCAGCAGCCAGCGGCAGGGGAAGCTCACGGGCAATGAGCAGTTCTTC. Residues: CASSQRQGKLTGNEQFF.

V gene TRBV7-8 combines with J gene TRBJ1-5; 7 nucleotides line up with TRBD1. With 5 bases clipped from V and 3 bases from J, the junction kept 4 bases outside the gene matches. CDR1 and CDR2 from the germline V gene are SGHVS and FQNEAQ. The CDR3 spans 14 residues. The CDR3 here is CASSPTGDNQPQHF. The CDR3 bases are TGTGCCAGCAGCCCTACAGGGGACAATCAGCCCCAGCATTTT.

This clone occurred once. The V gene is TRBV5-4, the J gene TRBJ2-7; TRBD1 or TRBD2 may be the D gene (6 bases each). CDR3 length: 16 residues. Germline V gives CDR1 SGHNT, CDR2 YYREEE (reference sequence). Trimming cost V 4 bases and J 5 bases, with 22 bases left between them. CDR3 amino acids: CASSTRLVGGNHEQYF. The CDR3 DNA is TGTGCCAGCAGCACAAGACTAGTGGGGGGCAACCACGAGCAGTACTTC.

The genes are TRBV14 and TRBJ1-1; D remains ambiguous. The CDR3 is 11 residues long. CDR1 and CDR2 (germline): SGHDN, FVKESK. V lost 5 bases and J 1 base, leaving 2 bases between the germline ends. The CDR3 reads CASSSNTEAFF. CDR3 DNA: TGTGCCAGCAGCTCGAACACTGAAGCTTTCTTT.

The chain couples TRBV7-3 to TRBJ2-1, with D perhaps TRBD2 (6 bases). The CDR3 loop spans 15 amino acids. CDR1 is SGHTA, CDR2 FQGTGA, per germline. V lost 5 bases, J lost 4 bases, and 15 bases lay in between. The CDR3 DNA is TGTGCCAGCAGCCGGGACTCCTCCCCATACAATGAGCAGTTCTTC. Its translation: CASSRDSSPYNEQFF.

This chain uses TRBV5-6 with TRBJ2-5, with 7 positions matching TRBD2. Losses at the gene ends were 3 bases for V and 3 bases for J; bases not matched to a gene: 8. The germline V gene encodes CDR1 SGHDT and CDR2 YYEEEE. CDR3 size: 15 residues. CDR3 protein: CASSSRGTIEETQYF. Here the CDR3 DNA reads TGTGCCAGCAGCTCCCGTGGGACTATCGAAGAGACCCAGTACTTC.

This clone was seen only once. The chain links TRBV5-1 to TRBJ2-3, with D perhaps assigned TRBD1 or TRBD2 (5 bases each). Deletions cut 4 bases from V and 0 bases from J, with 15 bases between. This CDR3 comprises 16 residues. Germline CDR1 reads SGHRS; CDR2 reads YFSETQ. The CDR3 DNA reads as TGCGCCAGCAGCGAGGGGACGGCAGCTAGCACAGATACGCAGTATTTT. Translated, it gives CASSEGTAASTDTQYF. Filled out from reference TRBV5-1 and TRBJ2-3, the complete variable domain reads KAGVTQTPRYLIKTRGQQVTLSCSPISGHRSVSWYQQTPGQGLQFLFEYFSETQRNKGNFPGRFSGRQFSNSRSEMNVSTLELGDSALYLCASSEGTAASTDTQYFGPGTRLTVL.

As regards this clone: A read error is likely, as this CDR3 ends without the conserved phenylalanine or tryptophan. The chain couples TRBV6-1 to TRBJ1-6; the D is unclear. This CDR3 contains 12 residues. CDR1 MNHNS and CDR2 SASEGT come from the germline V gene. CDR3 DNA sequence: TGTGCCAGCAGTGAGATAGATTCAGCCCTCCACCTT. This encodes CASSEIDSALHL.

This chain links TRBV14 with TRBJ2-7; no clear D gene. This CDR3 region has 13 residues. Germline CDR1 SGHDN, CDR2 FVKESK. V was pared by 6 bases and J by 6 bases, with 15 bases between. The CDR3 here is CASSRPAIGEQYF. The CDR3 DNA is TGTGCCAGCAGTCGACCGGCTATCGGCGAGCAGTACTTC.